The 15 T cell receptor beta chains listed next were all sequenced from one sample in a study of shared clonotypes between healthy human individuals. Clones were read by immunoSEQ multiplex PCR, and TCRdb kept only the in-frame ones, dropping some. The table lists more than 2 million clones, around 95% of them singletons, with approximately 0.13% in the top ten. The sequencing input was naive CD4+ T cells sorted from blood. Subset reported: CD45RA+ positively selected. These receptors all come from a man aged 18 to 29 in good health.

Written as DNA, the CDR3 is TGTGCCAGCAGCCAAGACGGGACAGTGAACACTGAAGCTTTCTTT. Translation gives CASSQDGTVNTEAFF. V and J are TRBV4-2 and TRBJ1-1; TRBD1 aligns across 7 bases. The CDR3 runs to 15 residues. Germline CDR1 and CDR2: LGHNA and YNFKEQ. J was trimmed by 0 bases and V by 0 bases; bases with no gene match: 1.

The chain employs TRBV9 and TRBJ1-2; 10 bases align to TRBD1. V lost 3 bases to trimming and J lost 2 bases; unmatched junction nucleotides: 7. The germline V gene has CDR1 SGDLS and CDR2 YYNGEE. CDR3 length equals 16 residues. In DNA form, the CDR3 reads TGTGCCAGCAGCGCGGGTGGACAGGGGGAAAACTATGGCTACACCTTC. Encoded protein: CASSAGGQGENYGYTF. The full variable domain, its missing parts supplied by reference TRBV9 and TRBJ1-2, is DSGVTQTPKHLITATGQRVTLRCSPRSGDLSVYWYQQSLDQGLQFLIQYYNGEERAKGNILERFSAQQFPDLHSELNLSSLELGDSALYFCASSAGGQGENYGYTFGSGTRLTVV.

The gene calls are TRBV19 and TRBJ2-6; D gene unclear. The V and J ends lost 8 bases and 0 bases respectively, with 17 bases between them. Looked up from germline, CDR1 is LNHDA and CDR2 is SQIVND (reference sequence). CDR3 length: 17 amino acids. The CDR3 nucleotides read TGTGCCAGTCAGTCGTCCCGCAGAACCTCTGGGGCCAACGTCCTGACTTTC. This codes for CASQSSRRTSGANVLTF.

This chain connects TRBV28 to TRBJ2-7; TRBD2 agrees at 10 bases. V dropped 3 bases and J dropped 4; count of bases not matched to a gene: 6. This CDR3 has 15 amino acids. The germline gives CDR1 MDHEN, CDR2 SYDVKM. Here the CDR3 reads CASSFLSGGLYEQYF. The CDR3 bases are TGTGCCAGCAGTTTTCTTAGCGGGGGGTTGTACGAGCAGTACTTC. The variable domain in full, completed from reference TRBV28 and TRBJ2-7, reads DVKVTQSSRYLVKRTGEKVFLECVQDMDHENMFWYRQDPGLGLRLIYFSYDVKMKEKGDIPEGYSVSREKKERFSLILESASTNQTSMYLCASSFLSGGLYEQYFGPGTRLTVT.

The chain couples TRBV10-3 to TRBJ1-3; 7 nucleotides align to TRBD1. The germline CDR1 and CDR2 sequences are ENHRY and SYGVKD. The junction had 5 bases not matched to a gene; V was cut back by 6 bases and J by 0 bases. This CDR3 contains 15 residues. The CDR3: CAISFTGASGNTIYF. The CDR3 DNA reads as TGTGCCATCAGCTTTACAGGGGCCTCTGGAAACACCATATATTTT.

V usage is TRBV30 and J usage is TRBJ2-1; D not certain. The CDR3 runs to 11 residues. V lost 5 bases and J 9 bases, leaving 11 bases between the germline ends. Germline CDR1 reads GTSNPN; CDR2 reads SVGIG (reference sequence). The CDR3 DNA reads TGTGCCTGGGGGGTCTCGGCTGAGCAGTTCTTC. As protein: CAWGVSAEQFF.

V gene TRBV4-1 combines with J gene TRBJ2-3; perhaps D is TRBD1 or TRBD2 (5 bases each). V gave up 3 bases and J gave up 1 base, with 11 bases separating them. This CDR3 has 15 amino acids. From germline, CDR1 is MGHRA and CDR2 YSYEKL. The CDR3 coding sequence is TGCGCCAGCAGCCACCCGAGGGGAGGCACAGATACGCAGTATTTT. This sequence encodes CASSHPRGGTDTQYF.

V gene TRBV7-9 combines with J gene TRBJ1-6; no clear D gene. The CDR3 runs 14 residues. In germline, CDR1 is SEHNR, CDR2 FQNEAQ (reference sequence). V was cut by 3 bases and J by 10 bases, with 13 bases left in between. CDR3 DNA: TGTGCCAGCAGCTTGGTCTTTCCCCGGTCACCCCTCCACTTT. Amino acids: CASSLVFPRSPLHF.

The chain combines TRBV12-5 with TRBJ2-3; 11 bases align to TRBD2. Germline-derived CDR1 and CDR2 are LGHNT and FRNRAP. CDR3 size: 19 residues. V lost 4 bases and J lost 3; bases outside the gene matches: 15. The CDR3 sequence is CASGSPGTSGTRGTDTQYF. The CDR3 nucleotides are TGTGCTAGTGGTTCCCCCGGGACTAGCGGAACAAGAGGTACAGATACGCAGTATTTT. Complete variable domain (other parts from reference TRBV12-5 and TRBJ2-3): DARVTQTPRHKVTEMGQEVTMRCQPILGHNTVFWYRQTMMQGLELLAYFRNRAPLDDSGMPKDRFSAEMPDATLATLKIQPSEPRDSAVYFCASGSPGTSGTRGTDTQYFGPGTRLTVL.

Details on this clone: Other DNA variants within this sample encode the same CDR3. CDR3 in amino acids: CAISGEENTDTQYF. The CDR3 bases are TGTGCCATCAGCGGCGAGGAGAACACAGATACGCAGTATTTT. The chain is built from TRBV10-3 and TRBJ2-3; D is unclear. Trimming took off 6 bases at V and 2 bases at J, with 12 bases between the two ends. The CDR3 length is 14 residues. CDR1 is ENHRY, CDR2 SYGVKD, per germline.

The V gene is TRBV5-4, the J gene TRBJ2-2; D possibly corresponds to TRBD2 (6 bases). The germline V gene has CDR1 SGHNT and CDR2 YYREEE (reference sequence). CDR3 length: 16 residues. Deletions cut 4 bases from V and 1 base from J, with 14 bases between. The chain's CDR3 is CASSPRVSGNTGELFF. The DNA of the CDR3 is TGTGCCAGCAGCCCCAGGGTTAGCGGGAACACCGGGGAGCTGTTTTTT.

The gene calls are TRBV2 and TRBJ2-2; 12 bases agree with TRBD2. Germline V gives CDR1 SNHLY, CDR2 FYNNEI. This CDR3 comprises 15 residues. Trimming removed 5 bases from V and 6 bases from J; junction bases left unmatched: 4. The CDR3 is CASSFTSGRSGELFF. The CDR3 DNA sequence: TGTGCCAGCAGTTTCACTAGCGGGAGGTCCGGGGAGCTGTTTTTT. The whole variable domain, remainder taken from reference TRBV2 and TRBJ2-2, is EPEVTQTPSHQVTQMGQEVILRCVPISNHLYFYWYRQILGQKVEFLVSFYNNEISEKSEIFDDQFSVERPDGSNFTLKIRSTKLEDSAMYFCASSFTSGRSGELFFGEGSRLTVL.

The CDR3, as DNA: TGTGCCAGCAGCCAAGATAGAAATCAGGAGCAGTTCTTC. This sequence encodes CASSQDRNQEQFF. The chain carries TRBV14 and TRBJ2-1; D not certain. Germline V CDR1 and CDR2: SGHDN, FVKESK. The CDR3 is 13 residues long. V dropped 0 bases and J dropped 10 bases, with 10 bases sitting between them.

This chain uses TRBV5-4 with TRBJ1-6; D uncertain. V was trimmed by 2 bases and J by 4 bases, leaving 13 bases between them. Per the germline V gene, CDR1 is SGHNT and CDR2 is YYREEE (reference sequence). The CDR3 runs to 16 residues. The CDR3 bases are TGTGCCAGCAGCTTATGGCAGCAACTTTATAATTCACCCCTCCACTTT. It codes for CASSLWQQLYNSPLHF. The whole variable domain, filled in from reference TRBV5-4 and TRBJ1-6, reads ETGVTQSPTHLIKTRGQQVTLRCSSQSGHNTVSWYQQALGQGPQFIFQYYREEENGRGNFPPRFSGLQFPNYSSELNVNALELDDSALYLCASSLWQQLYNSPLHFGNGTRLTVT.

The chain is built from TRBV18 and TRBJ1-5, with D uncertain. This CDR3 spans 14 amino acids. Trimming cost V 0 bases and J 7 bases, with 10 bases left between them. Germline assignment: CDR1 KGHSH and CDR2 LQKENI. CDR3 loop: CASSPPGNGQPQHF. In DNA form, the CDR3 reads TGTGCCAGCTCACCACCAGGGAATGGGCAGCCCCAGCATTTT. The complete variable domain, with remaining parts taken from reference TRBV18 and TRBJ1-5, reads NAGVMQNPRHLVRRRGQEARLRCSPMKGHSHVYWYRQLPEEGLKFMVYLQKENIIDESGMPKERFSAEFPKEGPSILRIQQVVRGDSAAYFCASSPPGNGQPQHFGDGTRLSIL.